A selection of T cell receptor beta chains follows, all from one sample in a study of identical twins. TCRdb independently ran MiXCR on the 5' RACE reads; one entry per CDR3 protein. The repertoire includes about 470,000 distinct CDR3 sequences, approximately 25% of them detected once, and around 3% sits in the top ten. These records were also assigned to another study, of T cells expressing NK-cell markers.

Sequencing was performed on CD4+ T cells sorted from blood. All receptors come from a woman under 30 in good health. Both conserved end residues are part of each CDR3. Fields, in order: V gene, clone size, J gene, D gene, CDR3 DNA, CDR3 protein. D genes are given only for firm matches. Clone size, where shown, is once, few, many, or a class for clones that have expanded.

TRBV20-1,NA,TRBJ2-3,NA,TGCAGTGCTAGAGATCTGACTAGGAATACAGATACGCAGTATTTT,CSARDLTRNTDTQYF
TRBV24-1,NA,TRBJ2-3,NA,TGTGCCACCTCCAACGACCTGGGTACGCAGTATTTT,CATSNDLGTQYF
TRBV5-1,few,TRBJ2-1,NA,TGCGCCAGCAGCCCGGGGGTATCGACAGGGAAGGGCAATGAGCAGTTCTTC,CASSPGVSTGKGNEQFF
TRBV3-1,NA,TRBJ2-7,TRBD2,TGTGCCAGCAGCATGGCGGGAGTCTCCTACGAGCAGTACTTC,CASSMAGVSYEQYF
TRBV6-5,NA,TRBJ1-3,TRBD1,TGTGCCAGCAGTTACTCGCCCAGGGGGCTCTCCTCTGGAAACACCATATATTTT,CASSYSPRGLSSGNTIYF
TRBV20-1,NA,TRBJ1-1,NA,TGCAGTGCTACATCCGACGGGCGGAACACTGAAGCTTTCTTT,CSATSDGRNTEAFF
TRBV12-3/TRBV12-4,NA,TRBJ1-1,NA,TGTGCCAGCAACGGACAGACGAACACTGAAGCTTTCTTT,CASNGQTNTEAFF
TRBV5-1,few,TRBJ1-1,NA,TGCGCCAGCAGCGTATTGGGATCTAACACTGAAGCTTTCTTT,CASSVLGSNTEAFF
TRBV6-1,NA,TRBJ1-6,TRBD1,TGTGCCAGCAACAGGGGCTATAATTCACCCCTCCACTTT,CASNRGYNSPLHF
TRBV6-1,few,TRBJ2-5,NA,TGTGCCAGCAGTGATAGTCCGAGGGAGACCCAGTACTTC,CASSDSPRETQYF
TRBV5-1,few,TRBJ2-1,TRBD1,TGCGCCAGCAGCTTGATGCACAGGGGAAACAATGAGCAGTTCTTC,CASSLMHRGNNEQFF
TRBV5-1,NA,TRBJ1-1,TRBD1,TGCGCCAGCAGCTTGGGAGGACAGGCTCGAGCTTTCTTT,CASSLGGQARAFF
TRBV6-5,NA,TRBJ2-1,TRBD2,TGTGCCAGCAGTTACACCGAGCGGGAAGAGCAGTTCTTC,CASSYTEREEQFF
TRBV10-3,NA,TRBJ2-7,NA,TGTGCCATCAGTGTCGGCGCTCTGTCCTACGAGCAGTACTTC,CAISVGALSYEQYF
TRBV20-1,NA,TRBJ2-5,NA,TGCAGTGCTACGAAGGGCGGGGTAGAGACCCAGTACTTC,CSATKGGVETQYF
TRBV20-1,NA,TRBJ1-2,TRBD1,TGCAGTGCTAGAGCGGCAGGGACAGCTTGGCGCTACACCTTC,CSARAAGTAWRYTF
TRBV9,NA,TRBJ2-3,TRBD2,TGTGCCAGCAGCGTAGGGGTAAAGGGAGGGGATACGCAGTATTTT,CASSVGVKGGDTQYF
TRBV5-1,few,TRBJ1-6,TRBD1,TGCGCCAGCAGCACAGGGACAGTTGATTCACCCCTCCACTTT,CASSTGTVDSPLHF
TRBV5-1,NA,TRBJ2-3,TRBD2,TGCGCCAGCAGCTTTGCACTAGCGGGGAGCACAGATACGCAGTATTTT,CASSFALAGSTDTQYF
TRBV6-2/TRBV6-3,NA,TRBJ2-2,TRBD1,TGTGCCAGCACGGGTCTGGGGACAGGGTACACCGGGGAGCTGTTTTTT,CASTGLGTGYTGELFF
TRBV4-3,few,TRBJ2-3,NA,TGCGCCAGCAGCCAAGATCTCGGGCCCCCAAAAGAGGCAGATACGCAGTATTTT,CASSQDLGPPKEADTQYF
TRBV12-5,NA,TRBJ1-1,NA,TGTGCTAGTTCCAAGCAGGCTAACACTGAAGCTTTCTTT,CASSKQANTEAFF
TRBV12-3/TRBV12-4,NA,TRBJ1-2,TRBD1,TGTGCCAGCAGTGTATCTCCCAGGGGGGAAAACTATGGCTACACCTTC,CASSVSPRGENYGYTF
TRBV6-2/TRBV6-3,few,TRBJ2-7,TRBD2,TGTGCCAGCAGTTACTCCAGGAATCCTCTAGCGGGAGTCCCAAAATCCGGCGAGCAGTACTTC,CASSYSRNPLAGVPKSGEQYF
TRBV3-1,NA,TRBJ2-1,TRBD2,TGTGCCAGCACCAAGGCAACCGGGACTAGTGCCTACAATGAGCAGTTCTTC,CASTKATGTSAYNEQFF
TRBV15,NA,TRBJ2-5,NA,TGTGCCACCAGCAGAGACAGGCTGGGTTTGGAGACCCAGTACTTC,CATSRDRLGLETQYF
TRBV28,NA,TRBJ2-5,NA,TGTGCCAGCACAATCCGGGGGGCTGGGGAGACCCAGTACTTC,CASTIRGAGETQYF
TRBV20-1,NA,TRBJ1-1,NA,TGCAGTGCGCTGACTAACGCTGAAGCTTTCTTT,CSALTNAEAFF
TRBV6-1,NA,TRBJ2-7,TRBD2,TGTGCCAGCAGTGATAGTGGAAGAGCTAGCGGAAACTACGAGCAGTACTTC,CASSDSGRASGNYEQYF
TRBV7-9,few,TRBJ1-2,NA,TGTGCCAGCAGCTTAGGTCTTCAGGGACCCTCCATTGGCTACACCTTC,CASSLGLQGPSIGYTF
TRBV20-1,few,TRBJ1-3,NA,TGCAGTGCTAGAGACCCGAGCGGAAACACCATATATTTT,CSARDPSGNTIYF
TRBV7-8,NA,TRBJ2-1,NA,TGTGCCAGCAGCTTAATCGGAAGCGGCGCTCTCAATGAGCAGTTCTTC,CASSLIGSGALNEQFF
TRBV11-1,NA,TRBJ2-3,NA,TGTGCCAGCAGCTCGGGACTCTACACAGATACGCAGTATTTT,CASSSGLYTDTQYF
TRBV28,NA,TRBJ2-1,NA,TGTGCCAGCAGTTCCTCCCCGTCGGGCATCGGGCAGTTCTTC,CASSSSPSGIGQFF
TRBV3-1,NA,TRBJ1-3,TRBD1,TGTGCCTCCAGCCAAGGACAGGGGAACTTTATCGGAAACACCATATATTTT,CASSQGQGNFIGNTIYF
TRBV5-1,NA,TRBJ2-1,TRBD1,TGCGCCAGCAGCCCGGTGGGACAGGGGCCGCTTAATGGGTTCTTC,CASSPVGQGPLNGFF
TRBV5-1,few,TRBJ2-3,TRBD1,TGCGCCAGCAGCGTAAGACAGGGACACACAGATACGCAGTATTTT,CASSVRQGHTDTQYF
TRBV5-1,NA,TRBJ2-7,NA,TGCGCCAGCAGCTTGCGGGGTTTCGAGCAGTACTTC,CASSLRGFEQYF
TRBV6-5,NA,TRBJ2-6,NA,TGTGCCAGCAGTTTCTCCCACTCTGGGGCCAACGTCCTGACTTTC,CASSFSHSGANVLTF
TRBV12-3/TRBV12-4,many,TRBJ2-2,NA,TGTGCCAGCAGTTCTGGATCCGGGGAGCTGTTTTTT,CASSSGSGELFF
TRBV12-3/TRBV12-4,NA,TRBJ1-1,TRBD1,TGTGCCAGCAGTCGAGGGGGCCTCCTTGAAGCTTTCTTT,CASSRGGLLEAFF
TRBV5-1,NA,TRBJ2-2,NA,TGCGCCAGCAGCTTAGGGACGTTCCCCGGGGAGCTGTTTTTT,CASSLGTFPGELFF
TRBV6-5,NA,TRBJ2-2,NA,TGTGCCAGCAGTTCCACGACAAGCGTCACCGGGGAGCTGTTTTTT,CASSSTTSVTGELFF
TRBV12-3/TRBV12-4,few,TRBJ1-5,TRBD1,TGTGCCAGCAGTTTAGCCAGGGGGACTAATCAGCCCCAGCATTTT,CASSLARGTNQPQHF
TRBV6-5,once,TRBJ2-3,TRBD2,TGTGCCAGCAGTTATTTTAGCGGGACGACAGATACGCAGTATTTT,CASSYFSGTTDTQYF
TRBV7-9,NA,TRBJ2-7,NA,TGTGCCAGCAGCTTAATGGGGGTTGAGTACTTC,CASSLMGVEYF
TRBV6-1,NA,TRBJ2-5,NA,TGTGCCAGCACCCCCCCCGAGGGAGAGACCCAGTACTTC,CASTPPEGETQYF
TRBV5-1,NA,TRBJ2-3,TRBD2,TGCGCCAGCAGCTTGGACAGCGGGAGTCGGGGCACAGATACGCAGTATTTT,CASSLDSGSRGTDTQYF
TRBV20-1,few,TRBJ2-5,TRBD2,TGCAGTGCTAGAGATCCAGCGGGAGGAGAGACCCAGTACTTC,CSARDPAGGETQYF
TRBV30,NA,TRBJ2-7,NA,TGTGCCTGGGACACCGGGACAAAGTACGAGCAGTACTTC,CAWDTGTKYEQYF
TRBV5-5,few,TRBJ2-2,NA,TGTGCCAGCAGGGGGACATCCGCGAACACCGGGGAGCTGTTTTTT,CASRGTSANTGELFF
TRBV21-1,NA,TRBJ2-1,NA,TGTGCCAGCAGCAGGGGGCCAGGGCGGTTTTGGCAGTTCTTC,CASSRGPGRFWQFF
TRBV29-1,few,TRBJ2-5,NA,TGCAGCGTTGAATGGGGGCAGGGGACCCAGTACTTC,CSVEWGQGTQYF
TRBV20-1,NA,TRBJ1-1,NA,TGCAGTGCGCCCCTCGAGTTGGGGGGCGTGAACACTGAAGCTTTCTTT,CSAPLELGGVNTEAFF
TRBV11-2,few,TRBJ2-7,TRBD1,TGTGCCAGCAGCCCGATAATGACAGGGATCTTCCACGAGCAGTACTTC,CASSPIMTGIFHEQYF
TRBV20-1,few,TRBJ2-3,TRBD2,TGCAGTGCTAGAGAGGGACTAGTGGTAGATACGCAGTATTTT,CSAREGLVVDTQYF
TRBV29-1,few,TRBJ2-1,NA,TGCAGCGTTGTCAGGGTTTACAATGAGCAGTTCTTC,CSVVRVYNEQFF